The next 18 T cell receptor beta chains were all read from a single sample in a study of T cells in Graves' hyperthyroidism and ophthalmopathy. The CDR3 regions of TCR beta were amplified from RNA transcripts. The TCR CDR3 was amplified in a first-round RT-PCR using the HTBI primer set. TCRdb used MiXCR to reprocess the multiplex PCR reads, holding one entry per CDR3 protein. The data contain some 570,000 distinct CDR3 sequences, 17% of them singletons. Specimen: blood. Receptors were obtained from a woman between 18 and 30 years old with Graves' ophthalmopathy.

Many counts were recorded for this clonotype. The V call is TRBV10-3, the J call TRBJ2-1; TRBD2 matches 8 bases. Germline values: CDR1 ENHRY, CDR2 SYGVKD. The CDR3 has 16 residues. V trimming: 6 bases; J trimming: 8 bases; junction bases outside the gene matches: 15. CDR3 in DNA: TGTGCCATCAGAGCAACGAGCGGGGGCCCCTCTGATGAGCAGTTCTTC. It is translated as CAIRATSGGPSDEQFF.

V and J are TRBV6-1 and TRBJ1-2, with D perhaps TRBD1 (5 bases). The CDR3 length is 12 residues. V lost 10 bases and J 3 bases, leaving 12 bases between the germline ends. Germline CDR1 and CDR2: MNHNS and SASEGT. The CDR3 region has the DNA TGTGCCACTCAAGGAGGGGACTATGGCTACACCTTC. Its protein is CATQGGDYGYTF.

Worth noting for this clonotype: Given a much more abundant clone one base away, this may be a read error. The chain links TRBV3-1 to TRBJ1-2; TRBD1 matches at 8 bases. There are 15 residues in the CDR3. CDR1 and CDR2 (germline): LGHDT, YNNKEL (reference sequence). The CDR3 nucleotides are TGTGCCAGCAGGCGGACCGACAGGGGTGACTATGGCTACGCCTTC. This translates into CASRRTDRGDYGYAF.

This chain links TRBV7-2 with TRBJ1-5; D is perhaps TRBD1 (5 bases). Trimming left V 2 bases short and J 6 bases short, with 8 bases between. Germline CDR1 SGHTA, CDR2 FQGNSA. The CDR3 runs 13 residues. The CDR3 sequence is CASSLWGSQPQHF. The CDR3 region has the DNA TGTGCCAGCAGCTTATGGGGGAGTCAGCCCCAGCATTTT. Full variable domain (outside the CDR3, taken from reference TRBV7-2 and TRBJ1-5): GAGVSQSPSNKVTEKGKDVELRCDPISGHTALYWYRQSLGQGLEFLIYFQGNSAPDKSGLPSDRFSAERTGGSVSTLTIQRTQQEDSAVYLCASSLWGSQPQHFGDGTRLSIL.

This sequence joins TRBV19 and TRBJ2-5, with 12 positions matching TRBD2. Looked up from germline, CDR1 is LNHDA and CDR2 is SQIVND (reference sequence). The length of the CDR3 is 14 residues. The J segment lost 5 bases and the V segment lost 10 bases, leaving 8 bases of the junction unmatched. CDR3 coding DNA: TGTGCCACCAGACTAGCGGGAGATTGGGAGACCCAGTACTTC. Translation: CATRLAGDWETQYF.

This clonotype was seen a handful of times. V usage is TRBV4-3 and J usage is TRBJ2-1; the D gene is possibly TRBD2 (5 bases). The CDR3 covers 17 residues. Deletions cut 1 base from V and 4 bases from J, with 17 bases between. Germline loops: CDR1 LGHNA, CDR2 YSLEER. This chain's CDR3 is CASSQGVRREGYNEQFF. CDR3 DNA: TGCGCCAGCAGCCAAGGGGTCCGCCGAGAGGGATACAATGAGCAGTTCTTC.

In its sample, this clonotype was seen many times. This chain links TRBV12-3 or TRBV12-4 with TRBJ2-7; TRBD2 agrees at 9 bases. The ends lost 1 base at V and 7 bases at J; junction bases unmatched: 5. The CDR3 covers 14 residues. The DNA of the CDR3 is TGTGCCAGCAGTTTAGGCAGCGGGGGGAGAGAGCAGTACTTC. This sequence encodes CASSLGSGGREQYF.

The table lists this clonotype with many counts. The chain employs TRBV7-9 and TRBJ2-7; 9 bases line up with TRBD1. Trimming removed 0 bases from V and 3 bases from J; junction bases left unmatched: 3. Germline CDR1 SEHNR, CDR2 FQNEAQ (reference sequence). This CDR3 region has 15 residues. The CDR3 coding sequence is TGTGCCAGCAGCTTAGCTGGGACAGGGAGCTACGAGCAGTACTTC. Translated, it gives CASSLAGTGSYEQYF. Looking up the rest from reference TRBV7-9 and TRBJ2-7 gives the full variable domain: DTGVSQNPRHKITKRGQNVTFRCDPISEHNRLYWYRQTLGQGPEFLTYFQNEAQLEKSRLLSDRFSAERPKGSFSTLEIQRTEQGDSAMYLCASSLAGTGSYEQYFGPGTRLTVT.

This clonotype appeared a single time. This chain links TRBV7-9 with TRBJ1-2; D call uncertain. The CDR3 has 12 amino acids. V was shortened by 1 base and J by 7 bases, with 7 bases between the two germline ends. Germline V gene data show CDR1 as SEHNR and CDR2 as FQNEAQ (reference sequence). CDR3 region: CASSLEISGYTF. CDR3 bases: TGTGCCAGCAGCTTAGAGATCTCTGGCTACACCTTC.

The sample holds many counts of this clonotype. The chain links TRBV28 to TRBJ2-4; D is perhaps TRBD1 (5 bases). V lost 1 base and J 7 bases, leaving 8 bases between the germline ends. CDR1 MDHEN and CDR2 SYDVKM come from the germline V gene. This CDR3 has 13 residues. Here the CDR3 DNA reads TGTGCCAGCAGTTTATATGACAGCAACATTCAGTACTTC. Amino acid sequence: CASSLYDSNIQYF. Complete variable domain (other parts from reference TRBV28 and TRBJ2-4): DVKVTQSSRYLVKRTGEKVFLECVQDMDHENMFWYRQDPGLGLRLIYFSYDVKMKEKGDIPEGYSVSREKKERFSLILESASTNQTSMYLCASSLYDSNIQYFGAGTRLSVL.

The CDR3 sequence: CASSYHPESYGYTF. CDR3 nucleotide sequence: TGTGCCAGCAGTTACCATCCCGAGAGCTATGGCTACACCTTC. J is TRBJ1-2 and V is TRBV6-6; D ambiguous. The germline V gene has CDR1 MNHNY and CDR2 SVGAGI (reference sequence). This CDR3 spans 14 amino acids. Trimming shortened V by 2 bases and J by 4 bases, and 11 bases separated the two germline ends.

The genes are TRBV7-8 and TRBJ2-3, with 7 bases identical to TRBD1. Trimming at V came to 4 bases and at J to 2 bases, leaving 12 bases not matched to a gene. The CDR3 consists of 17 residues. From germline, CDR1 is SGHVS and CDR2 FQNEAQ. CDR3 nucleotides: TGTGCCAGCAGCTCATCCCCCGGCCAGGGGGACACAGATACGCAGTATTTT. Residues: CASSSSPGQGDTDTQYF.

This chain links TRBV5-1 with TRBJ2-1; D is unclear. Trimming cost V 2 bases and J 1 base, with 13 bases left between them. The CDR3 has 16 residues. Per germline, CDR1 SGHRS and CDR2 YFSETQ. Here the CDR3 reads CASSFTLSDSYNEQFF. The CDR3 region has the DNA TGCGCCAGCAGCTTCACCCTGTCGGATTCCTACAATGAGCAGTTCTTC. The variable domain in full, completed from reference TRBV5-1 and TRBJ2-1, reads KAGVTQTPRYLIKTRGQQVTLSCSPISGHRSVSWYQQTPGQGLQFLFEYFSETQRNKGNFPGRFSGRQFSNSRSEMNVSTLELGDSALYLCASSFTLSDSYNEQFFGPGTRLTVL.

This clonotype was observed many times. The genes are TRBV6-1 and TRBJ2-2; 8 nucleotides agree with TRBD1. The CDR3 sequence is 15 residues long. Germline CDR1 MNHNS, CDR2 SASEGT. With V trimmed by 6 bases and J by 0 bases, 3 bases remained unmatched. CDR3 region: CASRNRGANTGELFF. CDR3 nucleotide sequence: TGTGCCAGCAGAAACAGGGGGGCGAACACCGGGGAGCTGTTTTTT.

The gene calls are TRBV24-1 and TRBJ2-3; 14 nucleotides match TRBD2. J lost 1 base, V lost 7 bases, and 3 bases had no gene match. The CDR3 loop spans 16 amino acids. Germline CDR1 KGHDR, CDR2 SFDVKD. As DNA, the CDR3 is TGTGCCACCAGAGGACTAGCGGGAGGTCGCACAGATACGCAGTATTTT. Its translation is CATRGLAGGRTDTQYF.

Notes on this clonotype: Just one base apart from a much larger clone, this may be a read error. This chain joins TRBV2 and TRBJ2-5; 10 bases map to TRBD2. V lost 8 bases, J lost 5 bases, and 8 bases stayed unmatched. Germline values: CDR1 SNHLY, CDR2 FYNNEI. The length of the CDR3 is 14 residues. CDR3 sequence: CASGERGGRETQYF. CDR3 in DNA: TGTGCCAGCGGGGAGCGGGGGGGCCGGGAGACCCAGTACTTC. Full variable domain (rest looked up from reference TRBV2 and TRBJ2-5): EPEVTQTPSHQVTQMGQEVILRCVPISNHLYFYWYRQILGQKVEFLVSFYNNEISEKSEIFDDQFSVERPDGSNFTLKIRSTKLEDSAMYFCASGERGGRETQYFGPGTRLLVL.

V and J are TRBV2 and TRBJ1-4; D not certain. The CDR3 runs 15 residues. V shed 4 bases and J shed 0 bases, with 9 bases lying between them. Germline CDR1 SNHLY, CDR2 FYNNEI. Written as DNA, the CDR3 is TGTGCCAGCAGTGCCAGTCTTGCAACTAATGAAAAACTGTTTTTT. Translated: CASSASLATNEKLFF.

This clonotype showed up many times. This rearrangement joins TRBV9 to TRBJ2-2, with 7 bases matching TRBD1. The germline CDR1 and CDR2 sequences are SGDLS and YYNGEE. This CDR3 has 16 residues. V lost 2 bases and J lost 1; bases outside the gene matches: 5. The chain's CDR3 is CASSVEGALNTGELFF. The DNA of the CDR3 is TGTGCCAGCAGCGTTGAGGGGGCACTGAACACCGGGGAGCTGTTTTTT.